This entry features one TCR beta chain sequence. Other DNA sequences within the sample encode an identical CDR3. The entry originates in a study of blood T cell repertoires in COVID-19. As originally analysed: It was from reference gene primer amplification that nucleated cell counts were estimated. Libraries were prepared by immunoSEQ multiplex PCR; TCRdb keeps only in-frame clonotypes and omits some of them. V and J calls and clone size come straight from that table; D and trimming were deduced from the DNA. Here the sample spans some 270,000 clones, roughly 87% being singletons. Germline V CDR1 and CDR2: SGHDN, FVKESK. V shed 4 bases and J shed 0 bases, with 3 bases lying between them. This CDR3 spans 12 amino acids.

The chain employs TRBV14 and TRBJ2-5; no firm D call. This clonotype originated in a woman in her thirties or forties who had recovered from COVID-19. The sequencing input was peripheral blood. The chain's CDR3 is CASSLNQETQYF. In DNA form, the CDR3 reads TGTGCCAGCAGCCTCAACCAAGAGACCCAGTACTTC.